Below are 22 T cell receptor beta chains sequenced from a single sample in a study of shared clonotypes between healthy human individuals. Using immunoSEQ multiplex PCR, the repertoire was profiled, and TCRdb retains in-frame clones only, with some absent. The sample carries over 400,000 clones, roughly 80% recorded once. Sequenced input: PBMCs. These TCRs come from a woman between 35 and 50 years old in good health. Some clones in this sample may be carry-over from other donors' samples.

The chain employs TRBV4-3 and TRBJ1-1; tentatively, D is TRBD1 (5 bases). Trimming left V 0 bases short and J 2 bases short, with 13 bases between. This CDR3 has 16 residues. Per the germline V gene, CDR1 is LGHNA and CDR2 is YSLEER. The chain's CDR3 is CASSQESGKGNTEAFF. CDR3 DNA sequence: TGCGCCAGCAGCCAAGAATCAGGGAAGGGCAACACTGAAGCTTTCTTT.

To note about this clone: A far larger clone is one nucleotide away, so this likely arose from a read error. This specimen includes other DNA sequences encoding the same CDR3. The CDR3 reads CASSLAVGTSGRGRVEQFF. The CDR3 DNA sequence: TGTGCCAGCAGCCTGGCCGTGGGGACTAGCGGGAGGGGCAGGGTTGAGCAGTTCTTC. The chain is built from TRBV5-4 and TRBJ2-1; 16 bases line up with TRBD2. Trimming cost V 4 bases and J 9 bases; bases outside gene matches: 16. Germline V gene lookup returns CDR1 SGHNT and CDR2 YYREEE (reference sequence). This CDR3 spans 19 amino acids.

Points on this clone: Only one base separates this from a far larger clonotype, so it likely reflects a read error. The rearrangement joins TRBV28 to TRBJ2-7; 12 bases line up with TRBD2. CDR3 length equals 15 residues. The germline V gene has CDR1 MDHEN and CDR2 SYDVKM. The CDR3 spells CASSPLAGGSYEQCF. For the CDR3, the DNA is TGTGCCAGCAGTCCACTAGCGGGAGGCTCCTACGAGCAGTGCTTC.

This chain connects TRBV7-9 to TRBJ2-5; D perhaps matches TRBD2 (6 bases). Trimming left V 5 bases short and J 4 bases short, with 17 bases between. The CDR3 is 15 residues long. Germline assignment: CDR1 SEHNR and CDR2 FQNEAQ (reference sequence). CDR3: CASSPVVGGTETQYF. CDR3 in DNA: TGTGCCAGCAGCCCGGTCGTGGGCGGGACAGAGACCCAGTACTTC.

Points on this clone: The likely explanation is a read error, given a far larger clone one base away. Additional DNA sequences in this sample encode the identical CDR3. J is TRBJ1-1 and V is TRBV29-1; a weak D match, TRBD1 (6 bases). V was clipped by 6 bases and J by 1 base, with 15 bases between them. Looked up from germline, CDR1 is SQVTM and CDR2 is ANQGSEA. CDR3 length: 14 residues. CDR3 coding DNA: TGCAGCGTCGCCACGGGGGCAGCGAACACTGAAGCTTTCTTT. Amino acid sequence: CSVATGAANTEAFF. Based on the CDR3 plus reference TRBV29-1 and TRBJ1-1, the full variable domain is SAVISQKPSRDICQRGTSLTIQCQVDSQVTMMFWYRQQPGQSLTLIATANQGSEATYESGFVIDKFPISRPNLTFSTLTVSNMSPEDSSIYLCSVATGAANTEAFFGQGTRLTVV.

Remarks on this clone: This likely came from a read error, as a far larger clone is one base away. Different DNA sequences within this sample yield the same CDR3. V is TRBV11-2 and J is TRBJ2-2; D is perhaps TRBD1 (5 bases). The CDR3 is 16 amino acids. Germline CDR1 reads SGHAT; CDR2 reads FQNNGV. The CDR3 spells CASSLNPGRDTGELFF. The CDR3 DNA is TGCGCCAGCAGCTTAAACCCAGGCAGGGACACCGGGGAGCTGTTTTTT.

Note on this clone: A far more abundant clone sits one base away, making this likely a read error. Other nucleotide sequences from this sample produce the same CDR3. V is TRBV4-1 and J is TRBJ1-1; no clear D. Germline V gene lookup returns CDR1 MGHRA and CDR2 YSYEKL. The CDR3 consists of 15 residues. Trimming left V 3 bases short and J 3 bases short, with 14 bases between. CDR3 sequence reads: CASSQGSGGYTEAFF. The CDR3 nucleotides are TGCGCCAGCAGCCAGGGCTCGGGCGGGTACACTGAAGCTTTCTTT.

Concerning this clone itself: A far larger clone is only one base removed, so a read error is likely. Different DNA sequences within this sample yield the same CDR3. The chain carries TRBV7-9 and TRBJ2-3; D call uncertain. The length of the CDR3 is 11 residues. In germline, CDR1 is SEHNR, CDR2 FQNEAQ (reference sequence). CDR3 DNA sequence: TGTGCCAGCAGCGTCACAGATACACAGTATTTT. This sequence encodes CASSVTDTQYF.

The chain carries TRBV11-2 and TRBJ2-7; 7 nucleotides agree with TRBD1. V was clipped by 2 bases and J by 4 bases; unmatched bases: 5. The CDR3 extends over 14 amino acids. CDR1 is SGHAT and CDR2 is FQNNGV in the germline V gene. CDR3 sequence: CASSLNDRAYEQYF. The CDR3 DNA reads as TGTGCCAGCAGCTTAAATGACAGGGCTTACGAGCAGTACTTC.

This clone has at least ten counts. This chain connects TRBV4-1 to TRBJ2-5, with 8 bases aligning to TRBD1. CDR1 MGHRA and CDR2 YSYEKL come from the germline V gene. CDR3 length equals 16 residues. V lost 4 bases, J lost 4 bases, and 11 bases stayed unmatched. For the CDR3, the DNA is TGCGCCAGCAGCCTGGACAGGGCGGGAAGTTCAGAGACCCAGTACTTC. Translating gives CASSLDRAGSSETQYF.

This chain links TRBV7-9 with TRBJ2-1, with D perhaps TRBD2 (6 bases). Trimming stripped 3 bases from V and 8 bases from J, with 8 bases between. The CDR3 consists of 12 residues. Germline assignment: CDR1 SEHNR and CDR2 FQNEAQ (reference sequence). The CDR3 reads CASSFGGDEQFF. CDR3 DNA sequence: TGTGCCAGCAGCTTTGGAGGGGATGAGCAGTTCTTC.

The chain uses TRBV28 and TRBJ1-5, with D perhaps TRBD1 (6 bases). The germline CDR1 and CDR2 sequences are MDHEN and SYDVKM. This CDR3 contains 13 residues. V was clipped by 9 bases and J by 2 bases, with 11 bases between them. This CDR3 reads CASKGGGNQPQHF. DNA for the CDR3: TGTGCCAGTAAAGGGGGTGGCAATCAGCCCCAGCATTTT.

CDR3 in amino acids: CASSRDREYEQYF. The DNA for the CDR3 is TGTGCCAGTAGCCGGGACAGGGAGTACGAGCAGTACTTC. V usage is TRBV19 and J usage is TRBJ2-7; 9 bases fit TRBD1. The V gene end was trimmed by 6 bases and the J gene end by 4 bases; junction bases not matched to a gene: 4. From germline, CDR1 is LNHDA and CDR2 SQIVND (reference sequence). The CDR3 has 13 residues.

The chain employs TRBV10-1 and TRBJ2-3, with 10 bases fitting TRBD2. With 3 bases clipped from V and 3 bases from J, the junction kept 3 bases outside the gene matches. Germline values: CDR1 WNHNN, CDR2 SYGVQD (reference sequence). The CDR3 is made up of 15 amino acids. As DNA, the CDR3 is TGCGCCAGCAGTGATCCGACTAGCGGGACAGATACGCAGTATTTT. Encoded protein: CASSDPTSGTDTQYF.

The rearrangement links TRBV10-3 to TRBJ2-7; 13 bases fit TRBD2. V lost 5 bases and J lost 4; bases outside the gene matches: 5. The CDR3 extends over 15 amino acids. Germline V gene lookup returns CDR1 ENHRY and CDR2 SYGVKD. The CDR3 protein is CAISWTSGSGYEQYF. CDR3 DNA: TGTGCCATCAGTTGGACTAGCGGGAGTGGTTACGAGCAGTACTTC.

The J gene is TRBJ2-7, the V gene TRBV27; no reliable D call. The V end was cut by 7 bases, the J end by 1 base, with 14 bases between. The length of the CDR3 is 14 residues. Germline values: CDR1 MNHEY, CDR2 SMNVEV (reference sequence). As DNA, the CDR3 is TGTGCCAGCATCTTCCGGAGTCCATCCTACGAGCAGTACTTC. This codes for CASIFRSPSYEQYF.

A remark on this clone: In the same sample, other DNA sequences code for this CDR3. The V gene is TRBV5-4, the J gene TRBJ2-2; 12 bases map to TRBD2. The CDR3 length is 15 residues. V shed 3 bases, J shed 5 bases, and the junction held 2 bases outside the gene matches. Germline V gene data show CDR1 as SGHNT and CDR2 as YYREEE (reference sequence). CDR3 nucleotide sequence: TGTGCCAGCAGCTGGGGGACTAGCGGGACCGGGGAGCTGTTTTTT. This encodes CASSWGTSGTGELFF.

This chain uses TRBV14 with TRBJ2-7; maybe TRBD1 (5 bases). Germline V gene lookup returns CDR1 SGHDN and CDR2 FVKESK. Trimming removed 3 bases at V and 4 bases at J, with 10 bases between. The CDR3 is 13 amino acids. CDR3 amino acids: CASSHPGLYEQYF. As DNA, the CDR3 is TGTGCCAGCAGCCATCCAGGGTTGTACGAGCAGTACTTC. The whole variable domain, filled in from reference TRBV14 and TRBJ2-7, reads EAGVTQFPSHSVIEKGQTVTLRCDPISGHDNLYWYRRVMGKEIKFLLHFVKESKQDESGMPNNRFLAERTGGTYSTLKVQPAELEDSGVYFCASSHPGLYEQYFGPGTRLTVT.

The genes are TRBV9 and TRBJ1-1; the D is unclear. The ends were cut back, 4 bases at V and 2 bases at J, with 9 bases in the middle. From germline, CDR1 is SGDLS and CDR2 YYNGEE. The CDR3 loop spans 13 amino acids. Written as DNA, the CDR3 is TGTGCCAGCAGCAAGACACCAAACACTGAAGCTTTCTTT. Residues: CASSKTPNTEAFF.

The chain uses TRBV7-3 and TRBJ2-7, with D possibly being TRBD1 (5 bases). Germline-derived CDR1 and CDR2 are SGHTA and FQGTGA. This CDR3 has 15 amino acids. V was trimmed by 5 bases and J by 2 bases, leaving 16 bases between them. In DNA form, the CDR3 reads TGTGCCAGCAGCCCGAACCCTGGCAGGGCCTACGAGCAGTACTTC. This translates into CASSPNPGRAYEQYF.

This clone was counted once. The chain has TRBV18 and TRBJ1-1, with D unclear. Germline V gene data show CDR1 as KGHSH and CDR2 as LQKENI. The ends were cut back, 3 bases at V and 2 bases at J, with 13 bases in the middle. The CDR3 spans 15 residues. The CDR3 region is CASSPSSRGNTEAFF. CDR3 DNA: TGTGCCAGCTCACCGAGTTCCAGAGGAAACACTGAAGCTTTCTTT.

CDR3 nucleotide sequence: TGTGCCAGCAGCTTTAACGGATACAATGAGCAGTTCTTC. Amino acids: CASSFNGYNEQFF. The rearrangement links TRBV5-6 to TRBJ2-1; D remains unclear. With 2 bases removed from V and 4 bases from J, the gap between germline ends came to 7 bases. In germline, CDR1 is SGHDT, CDR2 YYEEEE. The CDR3 spans 13 residues.